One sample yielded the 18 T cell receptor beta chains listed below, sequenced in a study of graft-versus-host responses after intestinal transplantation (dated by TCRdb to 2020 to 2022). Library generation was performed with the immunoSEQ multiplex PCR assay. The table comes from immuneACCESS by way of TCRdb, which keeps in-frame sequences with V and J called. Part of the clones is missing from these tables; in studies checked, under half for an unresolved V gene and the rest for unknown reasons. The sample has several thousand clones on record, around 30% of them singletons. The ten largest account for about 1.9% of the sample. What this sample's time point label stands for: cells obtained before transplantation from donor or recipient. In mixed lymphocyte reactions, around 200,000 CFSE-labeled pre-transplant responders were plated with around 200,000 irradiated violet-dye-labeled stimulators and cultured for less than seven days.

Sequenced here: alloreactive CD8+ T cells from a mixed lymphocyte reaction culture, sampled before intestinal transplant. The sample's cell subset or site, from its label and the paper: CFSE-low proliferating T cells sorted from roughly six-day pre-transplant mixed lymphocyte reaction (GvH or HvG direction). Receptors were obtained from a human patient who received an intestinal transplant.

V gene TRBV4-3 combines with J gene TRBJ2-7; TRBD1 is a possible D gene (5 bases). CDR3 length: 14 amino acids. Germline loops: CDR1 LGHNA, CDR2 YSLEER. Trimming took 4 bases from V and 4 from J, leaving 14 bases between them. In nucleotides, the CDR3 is TGCGCCAGCAGCCTCCGACAGAACCAATACGAGCAGTACTTC. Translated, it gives CASSLRQNQYEQYF.

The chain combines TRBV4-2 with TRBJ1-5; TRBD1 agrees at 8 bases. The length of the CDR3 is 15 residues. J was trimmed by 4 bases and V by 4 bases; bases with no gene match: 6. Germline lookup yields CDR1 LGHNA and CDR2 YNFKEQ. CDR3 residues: CASSRGQGVNQPQHF. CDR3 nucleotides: TGTGCCAGCAGCCGCGGACAGGGCGTAAATCAGCCCCAGCATTTT.

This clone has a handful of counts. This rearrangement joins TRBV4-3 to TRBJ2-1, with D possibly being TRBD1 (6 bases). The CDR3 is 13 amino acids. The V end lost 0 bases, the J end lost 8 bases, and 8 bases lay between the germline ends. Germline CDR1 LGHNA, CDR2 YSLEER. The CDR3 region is CASSQDRGYEQFF. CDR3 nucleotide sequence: TGCGCCAGCAGCCAAGACAGGGGCTATGAGCAGTTCTTC.

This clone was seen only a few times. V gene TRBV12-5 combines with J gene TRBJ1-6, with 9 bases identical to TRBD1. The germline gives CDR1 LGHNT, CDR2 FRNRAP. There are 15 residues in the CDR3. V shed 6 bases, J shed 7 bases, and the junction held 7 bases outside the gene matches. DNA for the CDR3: TGTGCTAGTGGACCAGGGACAGGGAGGAATTCACCCCTCCACTTT. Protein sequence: CASGPGTGRNSPLHF.

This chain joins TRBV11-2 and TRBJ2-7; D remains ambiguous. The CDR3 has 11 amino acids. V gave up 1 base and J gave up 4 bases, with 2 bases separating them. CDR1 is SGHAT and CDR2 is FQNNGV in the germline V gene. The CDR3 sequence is CASSLAYEQYF. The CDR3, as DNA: TGTGCCAGCAGCTTAGCATACGAGCAGTACTTC.

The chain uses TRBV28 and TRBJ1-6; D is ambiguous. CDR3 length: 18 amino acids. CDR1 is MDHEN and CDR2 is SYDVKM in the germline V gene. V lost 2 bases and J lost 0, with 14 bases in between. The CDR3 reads CASSLKWARSSYNSPLHF. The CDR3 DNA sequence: TGTGCCAGCAGTTTAAAATGGGCAAGAAGCTCCTATAATTCACCCCTCCACTTT.

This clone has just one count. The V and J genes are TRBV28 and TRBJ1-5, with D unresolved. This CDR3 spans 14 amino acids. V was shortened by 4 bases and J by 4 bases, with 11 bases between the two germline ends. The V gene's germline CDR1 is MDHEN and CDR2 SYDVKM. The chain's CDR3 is CASSSHGGNQPQHF. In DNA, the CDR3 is TGTGCCAGCAGTTCTCACGGCGGTAATCAGCCCCAGCATTTT.

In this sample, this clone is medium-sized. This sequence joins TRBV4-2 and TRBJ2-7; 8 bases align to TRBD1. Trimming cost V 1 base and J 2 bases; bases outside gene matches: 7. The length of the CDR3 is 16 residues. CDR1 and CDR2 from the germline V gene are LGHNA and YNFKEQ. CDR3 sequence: CASSQVRDRSAYEQYF. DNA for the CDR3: TGTGCCAGCAGCCAAGTTCGGGACAGGTCGGCCTACGAGCAGTACTTC.

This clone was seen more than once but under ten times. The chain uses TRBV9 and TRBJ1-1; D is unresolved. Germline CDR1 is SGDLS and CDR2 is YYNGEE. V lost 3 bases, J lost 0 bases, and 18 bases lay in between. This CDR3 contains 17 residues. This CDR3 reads CASSAAPGNVMNTEAFF. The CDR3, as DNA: TGTGCCAGCAGCGCCGCCCCGGGTAACGTTATGAACACTGAAGCTTTCTTT. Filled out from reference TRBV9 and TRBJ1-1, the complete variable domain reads DSGVTQTPKHLITATGQRVTLRCSPRSGDLSVYWYQQSLDQGLQFLIQYYNGEERAKGNILERFSAQQFPDLHSELNLSSLELGDSALYFCASSAAPGNVMNTEAFFGQGTRLTVV.

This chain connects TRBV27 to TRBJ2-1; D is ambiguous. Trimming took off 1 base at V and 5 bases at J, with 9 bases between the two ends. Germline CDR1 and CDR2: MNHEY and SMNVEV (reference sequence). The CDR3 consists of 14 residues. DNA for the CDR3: TGTGCCAGCAGTTTATTGGTGGCACACAATGAGCAGTTCTTC. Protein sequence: CASSLLVAHNEQFF.

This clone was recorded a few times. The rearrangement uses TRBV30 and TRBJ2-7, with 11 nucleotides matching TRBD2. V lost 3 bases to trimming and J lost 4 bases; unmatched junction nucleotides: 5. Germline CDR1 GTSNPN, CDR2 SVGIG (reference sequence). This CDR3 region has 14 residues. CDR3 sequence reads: CAWSPGTSGYEQYF. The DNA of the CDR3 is TGTGCCTGGAGCCCCGGGACTAGCGGTTACGAGCAGTACTTC.

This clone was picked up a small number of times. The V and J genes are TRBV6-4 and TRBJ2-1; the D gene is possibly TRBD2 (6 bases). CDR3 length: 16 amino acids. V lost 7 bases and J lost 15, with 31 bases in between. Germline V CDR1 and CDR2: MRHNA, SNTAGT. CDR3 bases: TGTGCCAGCAAGTTTCGGCCACCCGGGACTCCCCGAAATAGGTTCTTC. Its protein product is CASKFRPPGTPRNRFF.

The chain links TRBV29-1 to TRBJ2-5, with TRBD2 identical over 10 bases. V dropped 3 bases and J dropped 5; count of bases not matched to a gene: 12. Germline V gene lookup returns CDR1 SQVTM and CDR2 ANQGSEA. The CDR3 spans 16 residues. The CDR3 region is CSVDGSSGRAMETQYF. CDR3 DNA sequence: TGCAGCGTTGATGGCAGCAGCGGGAGGGCCATGGAGACCCAGTACTTC.

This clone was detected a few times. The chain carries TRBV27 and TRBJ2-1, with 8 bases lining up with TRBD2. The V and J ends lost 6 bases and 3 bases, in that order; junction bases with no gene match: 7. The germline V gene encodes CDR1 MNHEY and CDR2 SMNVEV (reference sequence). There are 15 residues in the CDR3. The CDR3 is CASSPPSGGYNEQFF. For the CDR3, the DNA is TGTGCCAGCAGCCCGCCAAGCGGGGGCTACAATGAGCAGTTCTTC.

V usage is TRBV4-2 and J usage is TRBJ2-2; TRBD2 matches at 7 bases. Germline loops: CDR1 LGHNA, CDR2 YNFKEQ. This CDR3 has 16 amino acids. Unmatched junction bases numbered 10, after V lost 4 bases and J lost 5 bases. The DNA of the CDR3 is TGTGCCAGCAGCCTGCGGACTAGATCGAGAACCGGGGAGCTGTTTTTT. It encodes CASSLRTRSRTGELFF.

For the CDR3, the DNA is TGTGCCAGCTCGGGGGTCCTGGGGTTATCGTACGAGCAGTACTTC. As protein: CASSGVLGLSYEQYF. The chain employs TRBV28 and TRBJ2-7; the D gene is possibly TRBD2 (6 bases). V dropped 8 bases and J dropped 4 bases, with 21 bases sitting between them. Germline-derived CDR1 and CDR2 are MDHEN and SYDVKM. The CDR3 runs to 15 residues. Full variable domain (missing parts from reference TRBV28 and TRBJ2-7): DVKVTQSSRYLVKRTGEKVFLECVQDMDHENMFWYRQDPGLGLRLIYFSYDVKMKEKGDIPEGYSVSREKKERFSLILESASTNQTSMYLCASSGVLGLSYEQYFGPGTRLTVT.

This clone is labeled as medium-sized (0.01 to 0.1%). CDR3 region: CASSGTTGFTEAFF. CDR3 nucleotide sequence: TGTGCCAGCAGCGGCACGACAGGTTTCACTGAAGCTTTCTTT. V usage is TRBV9 and J usage is TRBJ1-1, with D possibly matching TRBD1 (6 bases). V shed 3 bases and J shed 4 bases, with 13 bases lying between them. The CDR3 runs 14 residues. Germline V gene data show CDR1 as SGDLS and CDR2 as YYNGEE.

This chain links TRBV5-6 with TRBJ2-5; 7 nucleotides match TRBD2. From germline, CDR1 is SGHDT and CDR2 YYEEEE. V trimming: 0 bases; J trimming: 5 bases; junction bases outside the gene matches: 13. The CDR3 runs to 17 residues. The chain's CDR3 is CASSLERGSLSRETQYF. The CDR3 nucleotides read TGTGCCAGCAGCTTGGAACGCGGGAGCCTTAGTCGGGAGACCCAGTACTTC.